Shown below are 24 T cell receptor beta chains from a single sample sequenced in a study of shared clonotypes between healthy human individuals. The protocol was immunoSEQ multiplex PCR, while the TCRdb copy is restricted to in-frame clones and leaves out a portion. The sample lists around 700,000 clones, about 74% occurring once. The sequenced sample consisted of memory CD4+ T cells sorted from blood. Subset in this sample: CD45RA-negative fraction. The receptor source for this set is a woman in her 30s in good health.

The chain couples TRBV19 to TRBJ1-4; TRBD1 is a possible D gene (5 bases). This CDR3 has 13 residues. CDR1 LNHDA and CDR2 SQIVND come from the germline V gene (reference sequence). V lost 5 bases and J lost 9, with 13 bases in between. Here the CDR3 DNA reads TGTGCCAGTAGTGGAACAGGTGCGAAAAAACTGTTTTTT. Protein sequence: CASSGTGAKKLFF.

This clone appeared a few times. The chain is built from TRBV11-2 and TRBJ2-2, with D unresolved. This CDR3 region has 17 residues. Trimming stripped 0 bases from V and 1 base from J, with 12 bases between. Germline-derived CDR1 and CDR2 are SGHAT and FQNNGV. CDR3 sequence (DNA): TGTGCCAGCAGCTTAGACGTCGGGCGATTGAACACCGGGGAGCTGTTTTTT. Translation gives CASSLDVGRLNTGELFF. The full variable domain, completed using reference TRBV11-2 and TRBJ2-2, is EAGVAQSPRYKIIEKRQSVAFWCNPISGHATLYWYQQILGQGPKLLIQFQNNGVVDDSQLPKDRFSAERLKGVDSTLKIQPAKLEDSAVYLCASSLDVGRLNTGELFFGEGSRLTVL.

This sequence joins TRBV19 and TRBJ2-1, with 8 bases lining up with TRBD1. V lost 4 bases to trimming and J lost 3 bases; unmatched junction nucleotides: 5. The CDR3 contains 15 residues. Germline CDR1 and CDR2: LNHDA and SQIVND (reference sequence). CDR3 nucleotide sequence: TGTGCCAGTAGTACCCCGGGACAGGTCTACAATGAGCAGTTCTTC. Its translation: CASSTPGQVYNEQFF.

This clone was detected only once. The chain combines TRBV15 with TRBJ2-3; D is unclear. The germline CDR1 and CDR2 sequences are LNHNV and YYDKDF (reference sequence). The CDR3 is made up of 14 amino acids. Between the trimmed V and J ends, which lost 2 bases and 0 bases, there was a span of 6 bases. This CDR3 is CATSRRVSTDTQYF. The CDR3 nucleotides are TGTGCCACCAGCAGACGCGTCAGCACAGATACGCAGTATTTT. The entire variable domain, with the rest obtained from reference TRBV15 and TRBJ2-3, is as follows: DAMVIQNPRYQVTQFGKPVTLSCSQTLNHNVMYWYQQKSSQAPKLLFHYYDKDFNNEADTPDNFQSRRPNTSFCFLDIRSPGLGDTAMYLCATSRRVSTDTQYFGPGTRLTVL.

This clone was counted a few times. The J gene is TRBJ2-3, the V gene TRBV7-9; 7 positions agree with TRBD2. This CDR3 spans 13 amino acids. Germline CDR1 is SEHNR and CDR2 is FQNEAQ (reference sequence). J was trimmed by 1 base and V by 5 bases; bases with no gene match: 0. The CDR3 sequence: CASSAGGTDTQYF. CDR3 nucleotides: TGTGCCAGCAGCGCGGGAGGCACAGATACGCAGTATTTT.

This sequence joins TRBV5-8 and TRBJ2-1; a weak D match, TRBD2 (5 bases). The CDR3 has 11 residues. Germline CDR1 and CDR2: SGHTS and YDEGEE. The V gene lost 3 bases and the J gene lost 8 bases, with 6 bases spanning the gap. DNA of the CDR3: TGTGCCAGCAGCTCACTAGATGAGCAGTTCTTC. Its protein product is CASSSLDEQFF. The variable domain in full, with the rest retrieved from reference TRBV5-8 and TRBJ2-1, is EAGVTQSPTHLIKTRGQQATLRCSPISGHTSVYWYQQALGLGLQFLLWYDEGEERNRGNFPPRFSGRQFPNYSSELNVNALELEDSALYLCASSSLDEQFFGPGTRLTVL.

The rearrangement uses TRBV7-9 and TRBJ2-3; 10 bases agree with TRBD2. V dropped 1 base and J dropped 5; count of bases not matched to a gene: 3. Germline loops: CDR1 SEHNR, CDR2 FQNEAQ (reference sequence). CDR3 length equals 15 residues. For the CDR3, the DNA is TGTGCCAGCAGCTTAGAACTAGCGGGACGAGATACGCAGTATTTT. Translating gives CASSLELAGRDTQYF.

The chain has TRBV5-4 and TRBJ1-4, with TRBD1 matching over 9 bases. V trimming: 4 bases; J trimming: 8 bases; junction bases outside the gene matches: 6. The CDR3 is 14 amino acids. Germline values: CDR1 SGHNT, CDR2 YYREEE (reference sequence). CDR3 sequence reads: CASSRGGQGEKLFF. CDR3 nucleotide sequence: TGTGCCAGCAGCCGGGGGGGACAGGGCGAAAAACTGTTTTTT.

The chain employs TRBV11-3 and TRBJ1-1, with unresolved D. Trimming stripped 1 base from V and 1 base from J, with 4 bases between. The CDR3 extends over 13 amino acids. Germline CDR1 and CDR2: SGHNT and YENEEA. The CDR3 loop is CASSLVRNTEAFF. In DNA form, the CDR3 reads TGTGCCAGCAGCTTAGTAAGGAACACTGAAGCTTTCTTT.

This clone showed up just a few times. The chain carries TRBV10-2 and TRBJ2-7, with D tentatively TRBD1 (6 bases). V lost 8 bases and J 4 bases, leaving 27 bases between the germline ends. CDR3 size: 17 residues. The V gene's germline CDR1 is WSHSY and CDR2 SAAADI. CDR3 in amino acids: CASCLGAGPLSGYEQYF. CDR3 bases: TGCGCCAGCTGCCTGGGGGCAGGGCCCCTGTCAGGGTACGAGCAGTACTTC.

About this clone: Other DNA sequences within the sample encode an identical CDR3. The chain is built from TRBV11-3 and TRBJ2-1; 13 bases align to TRBD2. The CDR3 is made up of 15 amino acids. Germline V gene sequence: CDR1 SGHNT, CDR2 YENEEA. J lost 7 bases, V lost 4 bases, and 4 bases had no gene match. CDR3 bases: TGTGCCAGCAGCTCCGGGACTAGCGGGATAAATGAGCAGTTCTTC. It yields the protein CASSSGTSGINEQFF.

This CDR3 is CASGSGAWNEKLFF. In DNA, the CDR3 is TGTGCCAGCGGTTCAGGGGCGTGGAATGAAAAACTGTTTTTT. V is TRBV2 and J is TRBJ1-4, with D maybe TRBD1 (6 bases). The V gene's germline CDR1 is SNHLY and CDR2 FYNNEI. The CDR3 extends over 14 amino acids. V was clipped by 8 bases and J by 5 bases, with 15 bases between them.

The V and J genes are TRBV30 and TRBJ2-1; 8 nucleotides align to TRBD2. Germline V gene data show CDR1 as GTSNPN and CDR2 as SVGIG (reference sequence). After removal of 4 bases from V and 8 bases from J, the junction contained 10 bases not matched to a gene. The CDR3 is 14 residues long. CDR3 nucleotides: TGTGCCTGGAAGCCGGGACTAGGGTTCCATGAGCAGTTCTTC. Translated: CAWKPGLGFHEQFF.

The CDR3 region has the DNA TGTGCCAGCAGTCCGCGGACAGGGGGCTCCGAGCAGTACTTC. Its protein is CASSPRTGGSEQYF. This chain links TRBV28 with TRBJ2-7, with 11 bases identical to TRBD1. Germline assignment: CDR1 MDHEN and CDR2 SYDVKM. The CDR3 consists of 14 residues. J was trimmed by 6 bases and V by 5 bases; bases with no gene match: 6.

The sample holds one count of this clone. The V call is TRBV7-9, the J call TRBJ2-1; a weak D match, TRBD2 (6 bases). The CDR3 totals 15 residues. V lost 1 base and J 7 bases, leaving 14 bases between the germline ends. The germline gives CDR1 SEHNR, CDR2 FQNEAQ (reference sequence). CDR3: CASSLELARGNEQFF. The CDR3 DNA is TGTGCCAGCAGCTTAGAACTAGCCCGGGGTAATGAGCAGTTCTTC.

In DNA form, the CDR3 reads TGCGCCAGCAGTCAATGTGTGGGGGTTGGCAAAAACATTCAGTACTTC. Protein: CASSQCVGVGKNIQYF. The gene calls are TRBV23-1 and TRBJ2-4; D tentatively reads TRBD1 or TRBD2 (5 bases each). TRBV23-1 is classed as an ORF, of uncertain function. Deletions cut 1 base from V and 3 bases from J, with 13 bases between. This CDR3 has 16 residues.

This clone was seen a handful of times. The chain carries TRBV27 and TRBJ2-7; possible D gene TRBD1, 6 bases. CDR3 length: 14 amino acids. V gave up 6 bases and J gave up 2 bases, with 14 bases separating them. The V gene's germline CDR1 is MNHEY and CDR2 SMNVEV (reference sequence). CDR3 sequence reads: CASRSVGQTYEQYF. The CDR3 bases are TGTGCCAGCAGGTCCGTTGGACAGACCTACGAGCAGTACTTC.

The chain couples TRBV7-2 to TRBJ2-1; tentatively, D is TRBD2 (6 bases). Per germline, CDR1 SGHTA and CDR2 FQGNSA. The V end was cut by 4 bases, the J end by 0 bases, with 7 bases between. The CDR3 has 14 amino acids. CDR3 region: CASSYGSSYNEQFF. CDR3 nucleotides: TGTGCCAGCAGCTACGGGAGCTCCTACAATGAGCAGTTCTTC.

This rearrangement joins TRBV19 to TRBJ1-6; 7 bases are shared with TRBD1. The V and J ends lost 6 bases and 6 bases, in that order; junction bases with no gene match: 5. Germline V gene lookup returns CDR1 LNHDA and CDR2 SQIVND (reference sequence). CDR3 length equals 14 residues. CDR3 nucleotides: TGTGCCAGTAGGGGGACAGACTCTAATTCACCCCTCCACTTT. Translated, it gives CASRGTDSNSPLHF.

J is TRBJ2-7 and V is TRBV7-2; D call uncertain. V gave up 3 bases and J gave up 0 bases, with 18 bases separating them. This CDR3 has 17 residues. Germline lookup yields CDR1 SGHTA and CDR2 FQGNSA. The CDR3 DNA is TGTGCCAGCAGCTTGGCACCAGATTTCTTCGGCTCCTACGAGCAGTACTTC. Translation gives CASSLAPDFFGSYEQYF.

The genes are TRBV19 and TRBJ1-4; 7 positions match TRBD1. Unmatched junction bases numbered 5, after V lost 5 bases and J lost 2 bases. The CDR3 loop spans 15 amino acids. CDR1 and CDR2 from the germline V gene are LNHDA and SQIVND (reference sequence). The CDR3 sequence is CASSFIRGTNEKLFF. CDR3 DNA: TGTGCCAGTAGTTTCATCAGGGGGACTAATGAAAAACTGTTTTTT.

This chain links TRBV10-3 with TRBJ1-2, with D hard to call. There are 16 residues in the CDR3. CDR1 is ENHRY and CDR2 is SYGVKD in the germline V gene. Trimming stripped 0 bases from V and 4 bases from J, with 15 bases between. The CDR3: CAISESTRPAPYGYTF. CDR3 DNA sequence: TGTGCCATCAGTGAGTCGACTCGGCCAGCTCCCTATGGCTACACCTTC.

This clone was picked up a small number of times. The chain uses TRBV4-1 and TRBJ1-5, with TRBD1 matching over 7 bases. V shed 6 bases, J shed 7 bases, and the junction held 15 bases outside the gene matches. Germline loops: CDR1 MGHRA, CDR2 YSYEKL. This CDR3 is 16 amino acids long. The CDR3 nucleotides are TGCGCCAGCAGTTCCTCGACAGGGTGGTTTGTACAGCCCCAGCATTTT. This translates into CASSSSTGWFVQPQHF.

A word on this clone: Other DNA sequences in this sample translate to the same CDR3. This chain joins TRBV7-2 and TRBJ1-5; D may be TRBD1 (5 bases). The V end was cut by 5 bases, the J end by 0 bases, with 11 bases between. CDR3 length equals 15 residues. CDR1 is SGHTA, CDR2 FQGNSA, per germline. The CDR3 protein is CASSPDTLSNQPQHF. The CDR3 coding sequence is TGTGCCAGCAGCCCGGACACCCTTAGCAATCAGCCCCAGCATTTT.